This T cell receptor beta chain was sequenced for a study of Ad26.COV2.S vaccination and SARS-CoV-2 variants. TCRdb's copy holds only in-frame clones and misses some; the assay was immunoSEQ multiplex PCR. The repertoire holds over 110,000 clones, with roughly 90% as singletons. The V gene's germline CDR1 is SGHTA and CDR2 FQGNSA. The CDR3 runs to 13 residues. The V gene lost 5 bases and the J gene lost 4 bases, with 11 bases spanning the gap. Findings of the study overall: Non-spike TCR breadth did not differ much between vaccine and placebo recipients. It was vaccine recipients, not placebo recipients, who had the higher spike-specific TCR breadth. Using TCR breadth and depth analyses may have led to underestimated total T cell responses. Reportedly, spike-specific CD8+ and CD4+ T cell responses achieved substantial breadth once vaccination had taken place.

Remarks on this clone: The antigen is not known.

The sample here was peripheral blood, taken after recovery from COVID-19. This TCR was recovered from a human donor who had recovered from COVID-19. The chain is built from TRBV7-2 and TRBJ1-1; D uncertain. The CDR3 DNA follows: TGTGCCAGCAGCACGGCGACGCCCACTGAAGCTTTCTTT. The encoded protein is CASSTATPTEAFF.